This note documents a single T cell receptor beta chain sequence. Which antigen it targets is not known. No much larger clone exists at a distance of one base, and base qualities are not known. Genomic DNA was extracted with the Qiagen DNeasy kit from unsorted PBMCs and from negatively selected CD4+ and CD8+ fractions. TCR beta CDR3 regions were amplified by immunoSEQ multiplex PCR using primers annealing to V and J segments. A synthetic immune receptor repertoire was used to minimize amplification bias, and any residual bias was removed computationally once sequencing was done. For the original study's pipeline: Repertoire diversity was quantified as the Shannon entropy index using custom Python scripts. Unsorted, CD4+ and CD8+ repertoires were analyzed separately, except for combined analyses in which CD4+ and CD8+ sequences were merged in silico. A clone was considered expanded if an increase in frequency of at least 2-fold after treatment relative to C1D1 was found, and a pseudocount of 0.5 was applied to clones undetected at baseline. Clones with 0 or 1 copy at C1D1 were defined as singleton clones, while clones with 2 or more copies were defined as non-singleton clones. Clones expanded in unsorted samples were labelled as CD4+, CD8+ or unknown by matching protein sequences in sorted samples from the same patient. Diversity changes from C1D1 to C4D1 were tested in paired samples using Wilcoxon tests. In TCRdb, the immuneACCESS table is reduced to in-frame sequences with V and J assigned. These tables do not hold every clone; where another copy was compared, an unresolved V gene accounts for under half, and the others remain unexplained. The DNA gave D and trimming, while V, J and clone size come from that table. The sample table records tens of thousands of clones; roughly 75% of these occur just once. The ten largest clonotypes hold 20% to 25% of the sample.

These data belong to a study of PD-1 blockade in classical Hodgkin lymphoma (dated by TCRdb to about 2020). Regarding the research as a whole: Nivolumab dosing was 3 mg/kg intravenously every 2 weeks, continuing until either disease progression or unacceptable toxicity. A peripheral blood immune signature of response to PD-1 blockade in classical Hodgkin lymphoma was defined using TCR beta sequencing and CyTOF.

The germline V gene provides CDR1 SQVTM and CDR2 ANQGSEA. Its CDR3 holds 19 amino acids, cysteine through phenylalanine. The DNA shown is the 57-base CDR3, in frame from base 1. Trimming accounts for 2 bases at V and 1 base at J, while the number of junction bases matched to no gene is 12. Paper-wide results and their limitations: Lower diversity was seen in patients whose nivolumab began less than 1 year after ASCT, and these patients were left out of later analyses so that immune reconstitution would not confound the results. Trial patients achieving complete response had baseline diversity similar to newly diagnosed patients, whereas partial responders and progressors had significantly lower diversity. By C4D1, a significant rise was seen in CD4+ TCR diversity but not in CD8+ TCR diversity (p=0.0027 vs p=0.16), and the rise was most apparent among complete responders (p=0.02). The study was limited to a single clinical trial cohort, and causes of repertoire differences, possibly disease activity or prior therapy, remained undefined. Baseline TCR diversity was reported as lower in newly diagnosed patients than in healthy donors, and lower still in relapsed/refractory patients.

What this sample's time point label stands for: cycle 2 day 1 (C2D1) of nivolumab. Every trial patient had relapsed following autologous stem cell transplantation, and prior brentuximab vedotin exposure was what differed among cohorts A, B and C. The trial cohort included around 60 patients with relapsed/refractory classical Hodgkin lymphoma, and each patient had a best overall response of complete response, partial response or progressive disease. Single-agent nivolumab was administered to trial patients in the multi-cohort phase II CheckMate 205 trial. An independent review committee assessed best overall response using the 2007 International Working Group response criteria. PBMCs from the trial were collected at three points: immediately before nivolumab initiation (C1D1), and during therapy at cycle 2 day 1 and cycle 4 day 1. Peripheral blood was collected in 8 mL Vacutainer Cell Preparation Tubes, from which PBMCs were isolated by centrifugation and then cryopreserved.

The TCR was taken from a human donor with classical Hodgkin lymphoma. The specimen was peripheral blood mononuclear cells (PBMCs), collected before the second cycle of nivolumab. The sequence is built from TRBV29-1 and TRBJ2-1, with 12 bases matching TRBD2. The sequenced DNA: TGCAGCGTTGAACTCTTAGGACTAGCGGGATCTAGTTCCTACAATGAGCAGTTCTTC. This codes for CSVELLGLAGSSSYNEQFF.